Detailed here is one T cell receptor (beta chain). This clone appeared a single time. No antigen is known for it. No per-base quality is available; no much larger clone lies one base away. In total, around 600 healthy bone marrow donors made up the cohort. At the time of sampling, all cohort members were nominally healthy, though unrecorded immune exposures were likely present. The donor was CMV seropositive and belonged to the group of more than 250 seropositive cohort members. A peripheral blood sample was provided by each donor, and peripheral blood mononuclear cells were used for TCR beta sequencing. The Qiagen DNeasy Blood Extraction Kit was used to extract genomic DNA from the blood cell samples. The sample belongs to a study of cytomegalovirus exposure and HLA in healthy donors (dated by TCRdb to about 2017). Looking at the study overall: An earlier analysis of several hundred of the donors reported 276 Gb of sequence data and 95 million to 120 million unique TCR beta sequences obtained from about 170 million T cells. Every repertoire in the discovery cohort had been generated on one and the same sequencing platform. The T cell repertoires of some 700 subjects were profiled by immunosequencing and related to cytomegalovirus serostatus. Because of strong linkage in the cohort, a few DR-DQ haplotypes were treated as single units for association and clustering. In the later analysis, no new phenotypic data were used to find candidate immune exposures; instead, reliance was placed on TCR beta sequences and their occurrence across donors. In addition to the first cohort of 500 to 850 subjects, a separate validation cohort of 120 different subjects was used. The study aimed to test whether cataloging public T cell receptors could reveal signatures of past pathogen exposure. Among the roughly 410 genotyped donors, about 83% belonged to the genetic ancestry cluster associated with self-reported Caucasian donors. A later analysis re-examined previously published TCR beta repertoires from about 700 donors and added high-resolution HLA genotyping to investigate patterns of TCR occurrence. The study combined high-throughput TCR immunosequencing, statistical association of individual TCRs with disease status, and machine learning to predict cytomegalovirus infection status. The number of typed donors differed by locus: about 620-640 for A, B, C, DRB1 and DQB1; approximately 530 for DQA1; some 610 for DPA1; and approximately 450 for DPB1. A later genetic analysis used genome-wide SNP genotypes for about 60% of the roughly 700 donors, treating that subset as a discovery cohort. Among roughly 370 genotyped donors of the cohort, an average of 235,054 unique TCR beta nucleotide sequences were sequenced per donor, 15% to 20% of them non-productive. An earlier analysis of 587 of the donors used high-throughput TCR beta sequencing to judge whether each TCR beta V gene segment behaved as functional or pseudogenic. HLA typing covered class I and class II loci at four-digit resolution. Donor age, sex, ethnicity and CMV serostatus were compiled alongside the repertoire data. An early release that covered approximately 600 HLA-typed donors contained about 290 gigabases of sequencing data and 85 million to 100 million unique TCR sequences. The full study reports these points: A further reported finding was that TCR beta sequences accurately predicted the HLA-A and HLA-B alleles for most subjects in the first cohort. Immune exposure information for the cohort was limited to CMV serostatus. In a later analysis, most CMV-associated TCR beta chains were found to appear HLA-restricted, with HLA associations seemingly driven largely by CMV exposure. Compared with equally common non-associated chains, HLA-associated TCR beta chains in a later analysis were more clonally expanded and had lower generation probabilities. A later genetic analysis associated a missense DCLRE1C variant with V-gene and J-gene trimming of TCR beta chains, and an independent cohort replicated the association. A total of 164 TCR beta chains were listed by the study as associated with cytomegalovirus. Because counts were too low, fewer than 20 rarely observed V segments, including chromosome 9 orphons, were excluded from the earlier analysis of about 500 of the donors. In vitro tests confirmed that a few of the cytomegalovirus-associated TCR beta chains recognize cytomegalovirus antigens. Most TCR sequences were observed very rarely across donors, whereas some public TCRs were present in many individuals. In a later analysis, the rate of TCR association differed among HLA loci, with DRB1 alleles having the most associated TCRs and HLA-C alleles having the fewest. The authors suggested that the approach could potentially be extended to other disease states and immunological phenotypes. Because the 87-base-pair reads could not distinguish some IMGT-functional V segments, including TRBV6-2 and TRBV6-3, those segments were excluded. Sequencing depth was assumed to be roughly uniform across donors in the presence/absence analyses, though that assumption may not hold. In a later genetic analysis, fewer N-insertions in productive TCRs were reported among donors in an Asian-associated ancestry cluster than the roughly 700-donor mean. In an earlier analysis of about 540 of the donors, most TCR beta V segments were observed in productive rearrangements about 87% or about 30% of the time, broadly matching IMGT annotations. A later analysis reported that several top co-occurrence clusters appeared linked to parvovirus B19, influenza, CMV and Epstein-Barr virus. The classifier was reported to diagnose cytomegalovirus status with high specificity and sensitivity in both the original and validation cohorts. Because HLA typing was missing for some donors at each locus, association tests included only the typed subset. When HLA alleles, especially DR and DQ, strongly co-occurred, attributing TCR associations to individual alleles was difficult. A group of highly shared sequence variants was considered likely to be a technical artifact of the sequencing pipeline. At a false discovery rate of 0.05, a later analysis linked 16,000 or so TCR beta sequences to specific HLA alleles. Linkage disequilibrium might explain the correlated functional status among segregating V segments, but an unknown experimental factor could not be excluded. Only TCR beta chains were sequenced in this cohort, and the absence of alpha or paired-chain data limited detectable features.

The protocol used for the library was the immunoSEQ multiplex PCR assay. The multiplex PCR relied on a mix of 60 forward primers for TCR Vbeta segments and 13 reverse primers for TCR Jbeta segments. A multiplex PCR assay on genomic DNA amplified the CDR3 region of rearranged TCR beta genes. Amplified TCR beta libraries were sequenced as 87-base-pair reads on the Illumina HiSeq System. In the original analysis: A later analysis counted approximately 76 million unique TCR beta chains across the 500 to 850 repertoires, and about 10 million of these chains were shared by at least two donors. A nearest-neighbor algorithm error-corrected the raw reads and collapsed the reads into unique sequences, merging closely related sequences to remove PCR and sequencing errors. CDR3 sequences were aligned to IMGT reference sequences to assign V, D and J gene segments. Each retained sequence needed at least a six-nucleotide match to both a V gene segment and a J gene segment. A rearrangement counted as productive if the CDR3 had no stop codons and remained in frame with V and J, and every other rearrangement counted as non-productive. CDR3 was defined by IMGT convention, running from the second conserved V-encoded cysteine to the conserved J-encoded phenylalanine. Sequences without an unambiguous match to a single V gene segment were excluded from the earlier analysis of a few hundred of the donors. An earlier analysis of roughly 590 of the donors called V segments functional above 56.7% productive rearrangements and segregating when the between-donor standard deviation exceeded 5%. A statistical classification framework was built to diagnose cytomegalovirus status from the catalog of TCR beta chain sequences. In a later analysis, TCR nucleotide sequences were compared against IMGT/GENE-DB human TR gene sequences so that V and J genes could be assigned. A later analysis assigned CDR3 sequences and most-parsimonious VDJ recombination scenarios with the TCRdist pipeline. In a later analysis, each TCR beta chain was defined by its CDR3 amino acid sequence together with its V-gene family, and reads without a unique V-gene family were excluded. To address suspected cross-contamination and a sequencing artifact, a later analysis removed several hundred highly shared, low-generation-probability nucleotide sequences. In a later analysis, a clonal expansion index was calculated for each public chain from normalized within-repertoire ranks of inferred template counts. In a later analysis, generation probabilities were computed with a VDJ recombination model fitted to out-of-frame rearrangements, and the resulting probabilities were checked against IGoR. In a later analysis, TCR-TCR, TCR-HLA and TCR-CMV co-occurrence was scored with hypergeometric tests, and a repertoire-size bias correction was applied to TCR pairs. In a later analysis, false discovery rates were estimated by permuting HLA or CMV assignments 20 times. In a later analysis, co-occurring TCRs were grouped with DBSCAN, and TCRdist sequence similarity was added when clustering was performed within HLA-allele-positive subsets. Co-occurrence clustering excluded repertoires with fewer than 30,000 or more than 120,000 public chains, plus five with anomalous nucleotide sharing. In its TCRdb copy, this immuneACCESS table keeps in-frame sequences only and misses some clones. Where compared with another copy, unresolved V genes explain less than half of these, and the others have no known cause. The DNA gave D and trimming, while V, J and clone size come from that table. Within this sample are about 95,000 clones, with approximately 72% of them counted one time only. The ten biggest clones cover approximately 4% of the sample.

The germline V gene (reference sequence) specifies MNHEY as CDR1 and SMNVEV as CDR2. Trimming removed 2 bases from V and 10 bases from J; the gene matches leave 5 bases unexplained. There are 13 amino acids in the CDR3, from cysteine to phenylalanine inclusive. The read is trimmed to its CDR3 DNA, 39 bases read in frame from base 1. The sample taken for sequencing was PBMCs. The sequence is built from TRBV27 and TRBJ2-3, and TRBD2 matches 8 of the central bases. This TCR was recovered from a woman aged 35 to 49 in good health and CMV-seropositive. The bases are TGTGCCAGCAGTTTAAGAGCGGGAGTGGCGCAGTATTTT. Translated, it gives CASSLRAGVAQYF.